Listed below are T cell receptor beta chains from one sample, sequenced in a study of T cells in localized non-small cell lung cancer. Some clones are missing from TCRdb's copy, which holds only in-frame ones; the method was immunoSEQ multiplex PCR. The table includes 13,000 to 15,000 clones, roughly 80% detected once. Sample: peripheral blood, taken before any cancer treatment. The receptors were sampled from a female donor older than 55 with stage I squamous cell lung carcinoma. Each CDR3 is given with its conserved first and last residue. Fields, in order: D gene, clone size, V gene, J gene, CDR3 protein, CDR3 DNA. The D gene is left open where the match is weak. Clone size is not always given. Where it is, it says once, few, many or a class for expanded clones.

>TRBD1|-|TRBV5-6|TRBJ1-3
CASSPSDRAYSGNTIYF
TGTGCCAGCAGCCCCTCGGACAGGGCCTACTCTGGAAACACCATATATTTT
>TRBD2|-|TRBV4-2|TRBJ2-5
CASSQEVNSGGLRETQYF
TGTGCCAGCAGCCAAGAAGTGAATAGCGGGGGGTTACGGGAGACCCAGTACTTC
>TRBD2|-|TRBV6-4|TRBJ2-3
CASSDGGGASDTQYF
TGTGCCAGCAGTGACGGCGGGGGGGCATCGGATACGCAGTATTTT
>-|-|TRBV5-6|TRBJ1-2
CASSLDRDYGYTF
TGTGCCAGCAGCTTGGACAGGGATTATGGCTACACCTTC
>-|-|TRBV5-1|TRBJ1-5
CASRPGGERGQPQHF
TGCGCCAGCCGCCCTGGGGGCGAAAGGGGTCAGCCCCAGCATTTT
>-|once|TRBV19|TRBJ2-5
CASKVRGQETQYF
TGTGCCAGTAAAGTACGGGGGCAAGAGACCCAGTACTTC
>TRBD2|-|TRBV4-2|TRBJ2-3
CASSPGGSGGGTDTQYF
TGTGCCAGCAGCCCAGGGGGTAGCGGGGGAGGGACAGATACGCAGTATTTT
>TRBD1|-|TRBV5-6|TRBJ1-2
CASSFRDRNYGYTF
TGTGCCAGCAGCTTCCGGGACAGGAATTATGGCTACACCTTC
>TRBD1|-|TRBV30|TRBJ1-5
CAWSAGQGTQPQHF
TGTGCCTGGAGTGCGGGACAGGGAACTCAGCCCCAGCATTTT
>-|once|TRBV6-6|TRBJ2-1
CASSAGGTGVNEQFF
TGTGCCAGCAGCGCGGGGGGGACAGGGGTCAATGAGCAGTTCTTC
>TRBD1|-|TRBV19|TRBJ2-1
CASSIEGRGHYNEQFF
TGTGCCAGTAGTATAGAGGGCAGGGGGCACTACAATGAGCAGTTCTTC
>-|few|TRBV7-9|TRBJ2-7
CASSPNKAGYEQYF
TGTGCCAGCAGCCCCAACAAGGCTGGCTACGAGCAGTACTTC
>-|-|TRBV11-3|TRBJ1-3
CASSLRSGNTIYF
TGTGCCAGCAGCTTAAGGTCTGGAAACACCATATATTTT
>TRBD1|-|TRBV19|TRBJ1-6
CASSKTGGRDSPLHF
TGTGCCAGTAGTAAAACAGGGGGCAGGGATTCACCCCTCCACTTT
>-|-|TRBV25-1|TRBJ1-2
CASSEYGEVGYGYTF
TGTGCCAGCAGTGAATATGGGGAAGTCGGCTATGGCTACACCTTC
>-|-|TRBV18|TRBJ1-6
CASSHGFNSPLHF
TGTGCCAGCTCACACGGTTTCAATTCACCCCTCCACTTT
>-|-|TRBV6-5|TRBJ1-1
CASSYSRGGHGEAFF
TGTGCCAGCAGTTACTCGAGGGGGGGGCACGGTGAAGCTTTCTTT